This T cell receptor (beta chain) was recovered during a study of cytomegalovirus exposure and HLA in healthy donors. Study as a whole: A later analysis reported the approximately 120 validation repertoires used the same platform as the approximately 650 first-cohort repertoires.

Sequencing used immunoSEQ multiplex PCR; TCRdb keeps in-frame clones, though not all of them. The table lists fewer than 400,000 clones, around 90% of them singletons, with approximately 0.96% in the top ten. Study-wide results and limits: Fewer than 200 TCR beta chains were listed as cytomegalovirus-associated.

As for this clone: Its antigen is as yet unknown.

Trimming removed 0 bases from V and 1 base from J, with 9 bases in between. This CDR3 is 15 amino acids long. Per germline, CDR1 MNHEY and CDR2 SVGAGI. This chain joins TRBV6-5 and TRBJ1-1; TRBD1 might be the D (6 bases). Source material: PBMCs. This TCR derives from a man aged 25-45 years in good health and CMV-seronegative. CDR3 sequence: CASSYSTGQNTEAFF. The CDR3 DNA sequence: TGTGCCAGCAGTTACTCCACAGGGCAGAACACTGAAGCTTTCTTT.